This TCR beta chain emerged from a study of T cells in Graves' hyperthyroidism and ophthalmopathy. Regarding the study as a whole: From stable hyperthyroidism, ophthalmopathy was separated by a 13 V-J model. The model anticipated ophthalmopathy a median approximately 6.6 months pre-onset.

There were TCR beta CDR3 regions amplified from RNA transcripts. HTBI primers drove first-round RT-PCR of the TCR CDR3. TCRdb analysed the multiplex PCR reads with MiXCR anew, one entry per CDR3 protein. Among more than 350,000 distinct CDR3 sequences listed, 13% to 15% were seen once. This clonotype was seen many times. The antigen is not known. The length of the CDR3 is 15 residues. V shed 6 bases and J shed 2 bases, with 14 bases lying between them. CDR1 and CDR2 from the germline V gene are SGHNT and YENEEA. It was uncontrolled infection, other autoimmune disease, pregnancy or lactation that excluded patients.

This receptor was identified in a woman aged 55-75 years with Graves' ophthalmopathy. Sequencing was done on a sample of blood. This chain connects TRBV11-3 to TRBJ2-1; maybe TRBD2 (6 bases). The chain's CDR3 is CASSPGGTTYNEQFF. As DNA, the CDR3 is TGTGCCAGCAGTCCCGGGGGTACGACCTACAATGAGCAGTTCTTC.